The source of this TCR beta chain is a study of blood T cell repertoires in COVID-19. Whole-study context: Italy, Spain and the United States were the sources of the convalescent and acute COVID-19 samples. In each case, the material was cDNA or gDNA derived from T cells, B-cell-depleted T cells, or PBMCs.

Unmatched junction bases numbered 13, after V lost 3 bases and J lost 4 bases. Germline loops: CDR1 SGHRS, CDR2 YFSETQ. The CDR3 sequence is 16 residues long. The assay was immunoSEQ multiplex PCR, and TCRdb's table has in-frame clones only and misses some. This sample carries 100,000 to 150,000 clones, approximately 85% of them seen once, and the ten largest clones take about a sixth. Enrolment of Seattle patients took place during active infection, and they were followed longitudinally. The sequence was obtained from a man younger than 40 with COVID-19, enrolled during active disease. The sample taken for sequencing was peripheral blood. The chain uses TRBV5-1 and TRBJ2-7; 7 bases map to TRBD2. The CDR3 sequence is CASSSPPGLSAYEQYF. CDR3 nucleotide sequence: TGCGCCAGCAGCTCTCCCCCGGGACTAAGTGCGTACGAGCAGTACTTC. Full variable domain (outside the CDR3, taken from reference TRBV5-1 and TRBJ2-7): KAGVTQTPRYLIKTRGQQVTLSCSPISGHRSVSWYQQTPGQGLQFLFEYFSETQRNKGNFPGRFSGRQFSNSRSEMNVSTLELGDSALYLCASSSPPGLSAYEQYFGPGTRLTVT.